The 31 T cell receptor beta chains in this list originate from one sample, sequenced in a study of cytomegalovirus exposure and HLA in healthy donors. The PCR used 60 Vbeta and 13 Jbeta primers. Sequencing used immunoSEQ multiplex PCR; TCRdb keeps in-frame clones, though not all of them. This sample's table reports 75,000 to 95,000 clones. The sequencing sample was made of PBMCs. Source of these receptors: a woman aged 55-70 years in good health and CMV-seronegative.

The rearrangement joins TRBV4-1 to TRBJ2-7; D might be TRBD1 (5 bases). Germline values: CDR1 MGHRA, CDR2 YSYEKL. The CDR3 contains 15 residues. V lost 0 bases, J lost 3 bases, and 12 bases lay in between. The CDR3 sequence: CASSQDREGNYEQYF. In DNA form, the CDR3 reads TGCGCCAGCAGCCAAGACAGGGAAGGGAACTACGAGCAGTACTTC.

The genes are TRBV2 and TRBJ2-5; D possibly corresponds to TRBD1 (6 bases). The CDR3 length is 15 residues. V lost 5 bases to trimming and J lost 4 bases, with 17 bases between them. Germline CDR1 is SNHLY and CDR2 is FYNNEI. CDR3 loop: CASSQRGQSGETQYF. DNA for the CDR3: TGTGCCAGCAGTCAAAGGGGACAATCGGGAGAGACCCAGTACTTC. Combining the CDR3 with reference TRBV2 and TRBJ2-5 gives the whole variable domain EPEVTQTPSHQVTQMGQEVILRCVPISNHLYFYWYRQILGQKVEFLVSFYNNEISEKSEIFDDQFSVERPDGSNFTLKIRSTKLEDSAMYFCASSQRGQSGETQYFGPGTRLLVL.

The chain has TRBV19 and TRBJ1-1, with 7 bases matching TRBD1. From germline, CDR1 is LNHDA and CDR2 SQIVND (reference sequence). The CDR3 is 12 residues long. The trim removed 2 bases at V and 8 bases at J, leaving 2 bases unmatched. CDR3 coding DNA: TGTGCCAGTAGTATACCGGGACAGGAAGCTTTCTTT. Translating it yields CASSIPGQEAFF.

The chain combines TRBV6-6 with TRBJ1-1; no reliable D call. The CDR3 sequence is 12 residues long. CDR1 is MNHNY, CDR2 SVGAGI, per germline (reference sequence). V was cut by 2 bases and J by 5 bases, with 6 bases left in between. In DNA form, the CDR3 reads TGTGCCAGCAGTTACCCCATGACTGAAGCTTTCTTT. As protein: CASSYPMTEAFF.

V usage is TRBV9 and J usage is TRBJ2-7; TRBD2 matches 8 bases. The CDR3 has 14 amino acids. The germline V gene has CDR1 SGDLS and CDR2 YYNGEE. Unmatched junction bases numbered 4, after V lost 0 bases and J lost 5 bases. DNA for the CDR3: TGTGCCAGCAGCGTAGAGCTAGCGGGCAACGAGCAGTACTTC. This gives the protein CASSVELAGNEQYF.

This chain uses TRBV7-9 with TRBJ2-7, with 11 bases identical to TRBD1. With V trimmed by 4 bases and J by 3 bases, 2 bases remained unmatched. The CDR3 is made up of 14 amino acids. Germline assignment: CDR1 SEHNR and CDR2 FQNEAQ (reference sequence). CDR3 amino acids: CASSSGTGGYEQYF. The CDR3, as DNA: TGTGCCAGCAGCTCCGGGACAGGGGGCTACGAGCAGTACTTC. The variable domain in full, with the rest retrieved from reference TRBV7-9 and TRBJ2-7, is DTGVSQNPRHKITKRGQNVTFRCDPISEHNRLYWYRQTLGQGPEFLTYFQNEAQLEKSRLLSDRFSAERPKGSFSTLEIQRTEQGDSAMYLCASSSGTGGYEQYFGPGTRLTVT.

The rearrangement joins TRBV19 to TRBJ1-5, with D perhaps matching TRBD1 (6 bases). This CDR3 spans 18 amino acids. Germline V gene lookup returns CDR1 LNHDA and CDR2 SQIVND (reference sequence). Trimming shortened V by 5 bases and J by 2 bases, and 22 bases separated the two germline ends. Here the CDR3 DNA reads TGTGCCAGTAGTGTCCTTTTCAGGTGGGCAGGGGGCAATCAGCCCCAGCATTTT. Translated, it gives CASSVLFRWAGGNQPQHF.

CDR3 sequence reads: CASSPVGGLAKNIQYF. The DNA for the CDR3 is TGTGCCAGCAGCCCCGTAGGCGGGTTAGCCAAAAACATTCAGTACTTC. The V and J genes are TRBV5-4 and TRBJ2-4; D perhaps matches TRBD2 (5 bases). Germline V CDR1 and CDR2: SGHNT, YYREEE (reference sequence). Trimming pared 4 bases from V and 0 bases from J, leaving 14 bases between. CDR3 length: 16 amino acids. Full variable domain (remainder filled in from reference TRBV5-4 and TRBJ2-4): ETGVTQSPTHLIKTRGQQVTLRCSSQSGHNTVSWYQQALGQGPQFIFQYYREEENGRGNFPPRFSGLQFPNYSSELNVNALELDDSALYLCASSPVGGLAKNIQYFGAGTRLSVL.

The chain uses TRBV15 and TRBJ2-7; maybe TRBD1 (6 bases). CDR3 length equals 13 residues. V dropped 9 bases and J dropped 6 bases, with 18 bases sitting between them. Germline-derived CDR1 and CDR2 are LNHNV and YYDKDF (reference sequence). The CDR3 protein is CATRGRGAPEQYF. Written as DNA, the CDR3 is TGTGCCACAAGGGGCAGGGGAGCGCCCGAGCAGTACTTC.

The chain uses TRBV21-1 and TRBJ2-7; the listed D gene, TRBD2, was not tested against the DNA. TRBV21-1 is shown as a pseudogene. The CDR3 runs 16 residues. The CDR3 DNA follows: TGTGCCAGCAGCAAAGGAGGACGGGAGAGGGCCTACGAGCAGTACTTC. Protein product: CASSKGGRERAYEQYF.

The rearrangement uses TRBV27 and TRBJ2-1, with a weak D call TRBD1 (5 bases). Germline V gene data show CDR1 as MNHEY and CDR2 as SMNVEV (reference sequence). V dropped 2 bases and J dropped 8 bases, with 19 bases sitting between them. The CDR3 runs 16 residues. The CDR3 region has the DNA TGTGCCAGCAGTTTAAGGTTACAGGTTCTCTTGGATGAGCAGTTCTTC. Its translation is CASSLRLQVLLDEQFF.

The V and J genes are TRBV19 and TRBJ2-5, with D possibly being TRBD2 (7 bases). The CDR3 loop spans 15 amino acids. V was trimmed by 5 bases and J by 3 bases, leaving 16 bases between them. The V gene's germline CDR1 is LNHDA and CDR2 SQIVND (reference sequence). The CDR3 loop is CASSGGAGFEETQYF. CDR3 nucleotide sequence: TGTGCCAGTAGTGGGGGGGCTGGGTTTGAAGAGACCCAGTACTTC. The full variable domain, in which reference TRBV19 and TRBJ2-5 provide the parts outside the CDR3, is DGGITQSPKYLFRKEGQNVTLSCEQNLNHDAMYWYRQDPGQGLRLIYYSQIVNDFQKGDIAEGYSVSREKKESFPLTVTSAQKNPTAFYLCASSGGAGFEETQYFGPGTRLLVL.

For the CDR3, the DNA is TGTGCCAGCAGCCGGGAGGGAGGAGGTACAGATACGCAGTATTTT. Encoded protein: CASSREGGGTDTQYF. V gene TRBV6-5 combines with J gene TRBJ2-3; 8 bases match TRBD2. Germline lookup yields CDR1 MNHEY and CDR2 SVGAGI. The ends lost 6 bases at V and 3 bases at J; junction bases unmatched: 8. This CDR3 is 15 amino acids long.

J is TRBJ2-3 and V is TRBV16, with 16 positions matching TRBD2. The CDR3 length is 19 residues. Germline-derived CDR1 and CDR2 are KGHSY and FQNENV. V lost 4 bases, J lost 4 bases, and 11 bases stayed unmatched. As DNA, the CDR3 is TGTGCCAGCAGCCTTACCCCGGGACTAGCGGGAGGGCAGGCAGATACGCAGTATTTT. The encoded protein is CASSLTPGLAGGQADTQYF.

This rearrangement joins TRBV19 to TRBJ2-5; no firm D call. The end of the DNA aligns better with TRBJ2-7, so the J call may be wrong. This CDR3 spans 13 amino acids. Germline assignment: CDR1 LNHDA and CDR2 SQIVND (reference sequence). CDR3 loop: CASSITDSYEQYF. The CDR3 DNA reads as TGTGCCAGTAGTATAACTGATTCCTACGAGCAGTACTTC.

In DNA form, the CDR3 reads TGTGCCAGCAGCGGACGGGGGACGGCCTACGAGCAGTACTTC. Protein product: CASSGRGTAYEQYF. The chain couples TRBV28 to TRBJ2-7; maybe TRBD2 (6 bases). Per the germline V gene, CDR1 is MDHEN and CDR2 is SYDVKM. The CDR3 consists of 14 residues. V was cut by 6 bases and J by 2 bases, with 14 bases left in between. Combining the CDR3 with reference TRBV28 and TRBJ2-7 gives the whole variable domain DVKVTQSSRYLVKRTGEKVFLECVQDMDHENMFWYRQDPGLGLRLIYFSYDVKMKEKGDIPEGYSVSREKKERFSLILESASTNQTSMYLCASSGRGTAYEQYFGPGTRLTVT.

This rearrangement joins TRBV15 to TRBJ1-4; 7 nucleotides align to TRBD1. Germline CDR1 reads LNHNV; CDR2 reads YYDKDF (reference sequence). The ends lost 0 bases at V and 7 bases at J; junction bases unmatched: 11. The CDR3 loop spans 17 amino acids. The CDR3 nucleotides read TGTGCCACCAGCAGAGATCCTTCGACAGGGTCAAGTGAAAAACTGTTTTTT. It yields the protein CATSRDPSTGSSEKLFF.

This chain links TRBV7-6 with TRBJ2-3; 8 bases line up with TRBD2. Unmatched junction bases numbered 4, after V lost 4 bases and J lost 4 bases. Germline V gene sequence: CDR1 SGHVS, CDR2 FNYEAQ. This CDR3 has 14 amino acids. CDR3 protein: CASSSGLAPDTQYF. Here the CDR3 DNA reads TGTGCCAGCAGCTCCGGACTAGCACCAGATACGCAGTATTTT.

Notes on this clone: One end of the junction fails to match germline, which may point to a read error. This chain connects TRBV7-7 to TRBJ2-7, with 13 bases aligning to TRBD2. Germline-derived CDR1 and CDR2 are SSHAT and FNYEAQ (reference sequence). This CDR3 comprises 15 residues. The DNA of the CDR3 is TGTGCTAGCAGCCCCGGACTAGCGGGAGCGAACGAGCAGTACTTC. Residues: CASSPGLAGANEQYF.

The chain combines TRBV10-1 with TRBJ2-2, with no clear D. Trimming shortened V by 6 bases and J by 1 base, and 3 bases separated the two germline ends. CDR3 length: 12 residues. Germline V lookup: CDR1 WNHNN, CDR2 SYGVQD (reference sequence). Here the CDR3 reads CASSLNTGELFF. As DNA, the CDR3 is TGCGCCAGCAGCTTGAACACCGGGGAGCTGTTTTTT.

The V and J genes are TRBV27 and TRBJ2-5; a possible D gene is TRBD1 (5 bases). The germline V gene has CDR1 MNHEY and CDR2 SMNVEV (reference sequence). This CDR3 contains 14 residues. Between the trimmed V and J ends, which lost 4 bases and 1 base, there was a span of 10 bases. The CDR3 DNA sequence: TGTGCCAGCAGTTCCGCCGACAGCCAAGAGACCCAGTACTTC. The encoded protein is CASSSADSQETQYF.

The chain recombines TRBV7-2 with TRBJ1-3; 7 bases are shared with TRBD1. Germline values: CDR1 SGHTA, CDR2 FQGNSA. The V segment lost 5 bases and the J segment 6 bases; nucleotides outside the gene matches: 10. The CDR3 sequence is 15 residues long. CDR3 loop: CASSPMTGPSNTIYF. CDR3 in DNA: TGTGCCAGCAGCCCGATGACAGGGCCCTCAAACACCATATATTTT.

J is TRBJ1-1 and V is TRBV19; 8 bases fit TRBD1. Germline V gene data show CDR1 as LNHDA and CDR2 as SQIVND (reference sequence). There are 15 residues in the CDR3. V lost 7 bases to trimming and J lost 0 bases; unmatched junction nucleotides: 7. The CDR3 sequence: CASTRTGIVNTEAFF. CDR3 coding DNA: TGTGCCAGTACCCGGACAGGGATAGTGAACACTGAAGCTTTCTTT.

The rearrangement joins TRBV5-1 to TRBJ2-1; 7 nucleotides line up with TRBD1. CDR1 is SGHRS and CDR2 is YFSETQ in the germline V gene. This CDR3 spans 15 amino acids. V gave up 4 bases and J gave up 3 bases; unmatched junction bases: 7. CDR3 nucleotide sequence: TGCGCCAGCAGCCCGGGACAGAGTAACTACAATGAGCAGTTCTTC. This codes for CASSPGQSNYNEQFF.

V usage is TRBV19 and J usage is TRBJ2-1; D is ambiguous. Germline V gene lookup returns CDR1 LNHDA and CDR2 SQIVND (reference sequence). There are 13 residues in the CDR3. V lost 4 bases, J lost 4 bases, and 8 bases lay in between. The CDR3 spells CASSTPGYNEQFF. DNA for the CDR3: TGTGCCAGTAGTACCCCGGGTTACAATGAGCAGTTCTTC.

The chain is built from TRBV7-2 and TRBJ1-2; a possible D gene is TRBD1 (5 bases). The CDR3 runs to 15 residues. The V and J ends lost 5 bases and 1 base respectively, with 14 bases between them. Germline V gene data show CDR1 as SGHTA and CDR2 as FQGNSA. The CDR3 reads CASSPGGTFNYGYTF. The CDR3 DNA is TGTGCCAGCAGCCCCGGGGGGACTTTTAACTATGGCTACACCTTC.

The V call is TRBV29-1, the J call TRBJ2-3; maybe TRBD2 (5 bases). Germline-derived CDR1 and CDR2 are SQVTM and ANQGSEA. The CDR3 runs 14 residues. V was clipped by 3 bases and J by 4 bases, with 14 bases between them. CDR3 region: CSVDGLALSDTQYF. The CDR3 nucleotides are TGCAGCGTTGACGGTCTAGCTCTATCAGATACGCAGTATTTT.

This chain links TRBV29-1 with TRBJ2-1; D is undetermined. Germline loops: CDR1 SQVTM, CDR2 ANQGSEA. The CDR3 contains 14 residues. V gave up 1 base and J gave up 5 bases, with 12 bases separating them. Here the CDR3 DNA reads TGCAGCGTTGAAGCCCGAAACGGAGACAATGAGCAGTTCTTC. This codes for CSVEARNGDNEQFF.

The chain has TRBV7-2 and TRBJ2-7; 10 positions match TRBD2. The trim removed 3 bases at V and 3 bases at J, leaving 2 bases unmatched. The germline gives CDR1 SGHTA, CDR2 FQGNSA. The CDR3 covers 14 residues. CDR3 loop: CASSLGLAFYEQYF. In nucleotides, the CDR3 is TGTGCCAGCAGCTTGGGACTAGCGTTCTACGAGCAGTACTTC.

The chain joins TRBV28 to TRBJ1-2; the match to TRBD1 covers 8 bases. V trimming: 1 base; J trimming: 4 bases; junction bases outside the gene matches: 14. The germline V gene has CDR1 MDHEN and CDR2 SYDVKM. The CDR3 sequence is 18 residues long. The CDR3 region is CASSLSGEARGRIYGYTF. CDR3 coding DNA: TGTGCCAGCAGTTTATCGGGGGAAGCCAGGGGGCGTATCTATGGCTACACCTTC.

V usage is TRBV28 and J usage is TRBJ1-1; D gene ambiguous. The CDR3 covers 13 residues. The V end was cut by 8 bases, the J end by 0 bases, with 10 bases between. CDR1 and CDR2 (germline): MDHEN, SYDVKM. CDR3 loop: CASEERLNTEAFF. DNA of the CDR3: TGTGCCAGCGAGGAACGGTTGAACACTGAAGCTTTCTTT. The full variable domain, in which reference TRBV28 and TRBJ1-1 provide the parts outside the CDR3, is DVKVTQSSRYLVKRTGEKVFLECVQDMDHENMFWYRQDPGLGLRLIYFSYDVKMKEKGDIPEGYSVSREKKERFSLILESASTNQTSMYLCASEERLNTEAFFGQGTRLTVV.